This TCR beta chain emerged from a study of beta chain features in type 1 diabetes (dated by TCRdb to 2017 to 2018). Some background on the complete study: No differences in mean age, gender distribution, total cell number or subset yield were found between patients and healthy donors. A total of roughly 100 million sorted cells were examined across all samples, and the number of cells per subset was strongly correlated with RNA yield. The study compared TCRB repertoires of sorted circulating CD4+ T cell subsets between recently diagnosed type 1 diabetes patients and matched healthy donors. Naive and central memory subsets were obtained from all 28 donors, but regulatory and stem cell-like memory subsets were isolated from only 8 patients and roughly eight healthy donors.

A note on this clone: Its target antigen remains unknown. No base quality information exists; no much larger clone differs at one position.

All of the isolated RNA was reverse transcribed with the High Capacity cDNA Reverse Transcription Kit, so expressed TCRB transcripts were sequenced. Naive, central memory and regulatory T cell samples underwent deep immunoSEQ sequencing, averaging about 3.57 million total reads per sample. Sorted cells were lysed in RLT buffer, and RNA was extracted using DNase-treated RNeasy Micro or Mini kits according to cell number. Each cell subset was processed on its own to prevent cross-contamination, while patient and healthy donor samples were processed together. The immunoSEQ multiplex PCR was used to amplify TCRB sequences from cDNA, generating 87-bp fragments that spanned the CDR3 region. Sequencing of the amplicons was done on the Illumina HiSeq platform. Processing in the source paper ran as follows. Synthetic template baselines were used to correct PCR bias computationally, reads within Hamming distance 2 were collapsed, and singletons that could not be merged were discarded. Reads were aligned against IMGT so that V, D and J genes, CDR3 length and insertions or deletions at six rearrangement sites could be assigned. Within each subset, clonotype counts were normalized to sorted cell number, and only after that were true diversity and Gini coefficients computed with the tcR R package. Repertoire sharing was quantified using the overlap coefficient calculated on TCRB nucleotide sequences. Entries here come from immuneACCESS through TCRdb and include only in-frame sequences with V and J called. Some clones fail to appear in such tables; in the studies checked, an unresolved V gene covers under half of the shortfall, and the cause of the remainder is unknown. V, J and clone size reflect that table, while D and trimming were determined from the DNA. This sample has some 150,000 clones in its table, and 40% to 55% of those were observed once. The top ten clonotypes cover over 0.4% of the sample.

V has 2 bases trimmed and J has 6 bases trimmed; junction bases matching no gene number 6. CDR1 and CDR2 are drawn from the germline V gene (reference sequence): GTSNPN, SVGIG. The CDR3 starts with the cysteine, ends with the phenylalanine, and has 13 residues. The sequence is cut down to CDR3 DNA, 39 bases in frame from base 1. The research as a whole found: Patients with type 1 diabetes made fewer insertions and deleted more nucleotides at VDJ recombination sites, implying thymic rearrangement abnormalities. Because cDNA was sequenced instead of genomic DNA, activated cells with high expression could be over-represented, although the groups did not differ in activation or CD3 levels. Naive, central memory and regulatory TCRB repertoires appeared more similar among patients than among healthy donors. Shorter templates might have been favored by PCR, but patient and control samples were amplified and corrected together, so both groups would have been affected equally by any skew. Only small numbers of individuals were included in the HLA sub-analyses, which left unresolved whether HLA type had any influence on TCRB rearrangement. In all four CD4+ subsets, TCRB CDR3 length was moderately but significantly shorter in type 1 diabetes patients.

Each donor gave one peripheral blood draw, averaging roughly 100 mL, which was collected into heparinised tubes. A BD FACSAria II and a panel including CD45RO, CCR7, CD25, CD127, CD95 and CD27 were used to sort naive, central memory, regulatory and stem cell-like memory CD4+ T cells. Purity was above 95% for every sorted population. PBMCs were separated immediately by Lymphoprep density gradient centrifugation and were stained directly, without being cultured. So that batch effects would be minimized, each experiment stained and sorted samples in pairs, pairing one healthy donor with one patient. This TCR was sampled from a man between 18 and 29 years old in good health. Material for sequencing was Tregs from blood. Sample cell subset or site, as interpreted from the label and publication: regulatory CD4+ T cells. This receptor chain uses TRBV30 and TRBJ2-7, and TRBD1 matches 8 of the central bases. The CDR3 reads CAWSKRTGSEQYF. Read as DNA, the sequence is TGTGCCTGGAGTAAACGGACAGGGAGCGAGCAGTACTTC.